Given below is one T cell receptor beta chain in context. Its antigen is currently unknown. Libraries were prepared by immunoSEQ multiplex PCR; TCRdb keeps only in-frame clonotypes and omits some of them. The table shows fewer than 85,000 clones, with approximately 90% occurring only once. Germline V gives CDR1 ENHRY, CDR2 SYGVKD. V shed 3 bases and J 2 bases; nucleotides not matched to a gene: 9. This CDR3 contains 16 residues. The data stem from a study of T cell responses to AZD1222 COVID-19 vaccine. Findings of the study overall: Targets within unmutated variant regions were reportedly found for nearly half of spike-specific TCRs. Mapped onto spike, vaccine-associated CD4 TCRs spanned it and were dominant at 160-218 and 743-854.

The sample consisted of peripheral blood, taken 28 days after the second dose of the MenACWY control vaccine. This sequence originates from an adult who received the MenACWY meningococcal vaccine as a control. This chain uses TRBV10-3 with TRBJ1-1, with 7 bases that match TRBD1. CDR3 DNA sequence: TGTGCCATCAGTGATTCCTCCAGACAGGGCAACACTGAAGCTTTCTTT. This gives the protein CAISDSSRQGNTEAFF.